This section outlines one TCR beta chain sequence together with its context. The data stem from a study of CD8 T cells in Susac syndrome. On the study more broadly: Clinically active disease was present in roughly 6 of the sequenced Susac syndrome patients. Roughly 8 of these patients were in remission. Blood was drawn from patients with Susac syndrome. At that point, they were therapy-naive, on corticosteroids, or on intravenous immunoglobulin alone.

With random hexamers, reverse transcription was performed on roughly 0.45 to 1 ug of RNA. TCRdb passed the immunoSEQ multiplex PCR reads through MiXCR, listing each CDR3 protein once. This table has roughly 190,000 distinct CDR3 sequences, roughly 90% appearing once. The CDR3 totals 14 residues. V shed 4 bases and J shed 1 base, with 11 bases lying between them. Germline CDR1 MNHEY, CDR2 SVGEGT. This chain joins TRBV6-2 or TRBV6-3 and TRBJ2-7, with no clear D. The sequence derives from a human donor with Susac syndrome. The sequenced sample consisted of CD4+ T cells from PBMCs. CDR3 nucleotide sequence: TGTGCCAGCAGTTTGTTGGTTCCATCCTACGAGCAGTACTTC. Translating gives CASSLLVPSYEQYF.